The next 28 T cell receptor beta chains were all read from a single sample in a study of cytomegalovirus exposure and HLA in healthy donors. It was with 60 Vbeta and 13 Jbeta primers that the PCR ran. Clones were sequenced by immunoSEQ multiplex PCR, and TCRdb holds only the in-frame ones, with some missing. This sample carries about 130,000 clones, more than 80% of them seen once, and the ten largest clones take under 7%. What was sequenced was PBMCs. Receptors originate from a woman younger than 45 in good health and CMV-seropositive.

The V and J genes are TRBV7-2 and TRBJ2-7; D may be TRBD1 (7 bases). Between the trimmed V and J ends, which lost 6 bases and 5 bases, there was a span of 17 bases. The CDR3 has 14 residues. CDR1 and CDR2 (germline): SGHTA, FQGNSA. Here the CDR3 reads CASSFQGGPDEQYF. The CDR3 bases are TGTGCCAGCAGTTTCCAGGGGGGTCCGGACGAGCAGTACTTC.

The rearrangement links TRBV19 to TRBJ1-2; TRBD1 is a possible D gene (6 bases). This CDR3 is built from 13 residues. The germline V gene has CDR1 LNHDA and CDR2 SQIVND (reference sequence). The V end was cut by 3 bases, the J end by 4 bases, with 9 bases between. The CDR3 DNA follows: TGTGCCAGTAGTATCTCGGACAGCTATGGCTACACCTTC. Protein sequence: CASSISDSYGYTF.

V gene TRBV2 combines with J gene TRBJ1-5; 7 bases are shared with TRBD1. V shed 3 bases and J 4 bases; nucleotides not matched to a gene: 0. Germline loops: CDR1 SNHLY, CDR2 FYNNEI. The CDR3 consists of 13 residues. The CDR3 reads CASSEGQNQPQHF. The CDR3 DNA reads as TGTGCCAGCAGTGAGGGACAGAATCAGCCCCAGCATTTT.

The CDR3 DNA follows: TGTGCCAGCAGTTCCCCCGGACAGGGGGCCTACGAGCAGTACTTC. It codes for CASSSPGQGAYEQYF. The rearrangement uses TRBV6-5 and TRBJ2-7; 10 bases agree with TRBD1. This CDR3 is built from 15 residues. V lost 4 bases and J lost 2; bases outside the gene matches: 5. Germline V CDR1 and CDR2: MNHEY, SVGAGI.

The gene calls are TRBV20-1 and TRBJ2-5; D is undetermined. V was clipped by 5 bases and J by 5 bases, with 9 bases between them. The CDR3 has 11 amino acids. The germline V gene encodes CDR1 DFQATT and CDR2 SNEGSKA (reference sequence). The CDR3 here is CSAPLRETQYF. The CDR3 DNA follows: TGCAGTGCTCCCTTGAGGGAGACCCAGTACTTC.

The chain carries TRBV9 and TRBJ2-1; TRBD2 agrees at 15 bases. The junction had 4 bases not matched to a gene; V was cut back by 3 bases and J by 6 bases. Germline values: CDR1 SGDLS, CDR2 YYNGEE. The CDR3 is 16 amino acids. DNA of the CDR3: TGTGCCAGCAGCGCGGGACTAGCGGGAGGAACCAATGAGCAGTTCTTC. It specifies CASSAGLAGGTNEQFF.

CDR3: CASSSPDRGNEQFF. The DNA for the CDR3 is TGCGCCAGCAGCTCCCCGGACAGGGGCAATGAGCAGTTCTTC. This chain links TRBV5-1 with TRBJ2-1, with 9 bases fitting TRBD1. Germline loops: CDR1 SGHRS, CDR2 YFSETQ. The junction had 4 bases not matched to a gene; V was cut back by 3 bases and J by 6 bases. The CDR3 has 14 residues.

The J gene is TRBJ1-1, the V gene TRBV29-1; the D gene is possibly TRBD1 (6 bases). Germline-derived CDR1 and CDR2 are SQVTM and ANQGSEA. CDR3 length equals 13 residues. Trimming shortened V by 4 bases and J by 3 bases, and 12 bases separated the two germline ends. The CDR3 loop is CSVGKGGYTEAFF. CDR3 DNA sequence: TGCAGCGTTGGTAAAGGGGGTTACACTGAAGCTTTCTTT.

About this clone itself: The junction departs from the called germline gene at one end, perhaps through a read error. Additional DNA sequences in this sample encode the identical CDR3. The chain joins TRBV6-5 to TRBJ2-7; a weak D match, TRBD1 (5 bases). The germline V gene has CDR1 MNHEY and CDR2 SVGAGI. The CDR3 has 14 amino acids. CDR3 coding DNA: TGTGCCAGCAGTATAACAGGTATATCCTACGAACAGTACTTC. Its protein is CASSITGISYEQYF.

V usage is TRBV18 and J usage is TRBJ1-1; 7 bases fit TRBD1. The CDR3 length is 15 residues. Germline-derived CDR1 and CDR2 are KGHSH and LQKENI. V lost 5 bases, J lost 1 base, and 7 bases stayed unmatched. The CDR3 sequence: CASSRGSGGNTEAFF. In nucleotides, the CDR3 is TGTGCCAGCTCAAGAGGGTCAGGGGGGAACACTGAAGCTTTCTTT.

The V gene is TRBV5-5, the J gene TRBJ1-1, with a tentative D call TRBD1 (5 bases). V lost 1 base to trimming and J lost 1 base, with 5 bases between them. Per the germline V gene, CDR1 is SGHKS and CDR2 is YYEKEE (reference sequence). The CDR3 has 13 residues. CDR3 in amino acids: CASSLTGNTEAFF. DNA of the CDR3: TGTGCCAGCAGCTTGACAGGGAACACTGAAGCTTTCTTT.

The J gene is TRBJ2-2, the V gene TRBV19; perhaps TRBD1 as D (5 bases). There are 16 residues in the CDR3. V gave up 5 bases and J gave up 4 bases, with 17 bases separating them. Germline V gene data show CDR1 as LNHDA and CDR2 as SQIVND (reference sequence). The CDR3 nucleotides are TGTGCCAGTAGTCTACGCCACCAGGGTCCCACCGGGGAGCTGTTTTTT. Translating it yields CASSLRHQGPTGELFF. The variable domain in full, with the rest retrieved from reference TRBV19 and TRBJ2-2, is DGGITQSPKYLFRKEGQNVTLSCEQNLNHDAMYWYRQDPGQGLRLIYYSQIVNDFQKGDIAEGYSVSREKKESFPLTVTSAQKNPTAFYLCASSLRHQGPTGELFFGEGSRLTVL.

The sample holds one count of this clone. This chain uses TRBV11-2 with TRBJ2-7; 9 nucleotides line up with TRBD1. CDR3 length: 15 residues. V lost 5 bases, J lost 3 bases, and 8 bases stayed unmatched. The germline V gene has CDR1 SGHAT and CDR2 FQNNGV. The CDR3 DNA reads TGTGCCAGCAGCCTAACTGGACAGGGGAACTACGAGCAGTACTTC. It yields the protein CASSLTGQGNYEQYF. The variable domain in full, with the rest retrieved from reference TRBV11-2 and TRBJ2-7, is EAGVAQSPRYKIIEKRQSVAFWCNPISGHATLYWYQQILGQGPKLLIQFQNNGVVDDSQLPKDRFSAERLKGVDSTLKIQPAKLEDSAVYLCASSLTGQGNYEQYFGPGTRLTVT.

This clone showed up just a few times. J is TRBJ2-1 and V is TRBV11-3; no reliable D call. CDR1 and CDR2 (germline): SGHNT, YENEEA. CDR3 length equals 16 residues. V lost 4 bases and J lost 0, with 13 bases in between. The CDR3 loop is CASSSTRLPSYNEQFF. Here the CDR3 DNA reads TGTGCCAGCAGCTCTACGCGACTTCCCTCCTACAATGAGCAGTTCTTC.

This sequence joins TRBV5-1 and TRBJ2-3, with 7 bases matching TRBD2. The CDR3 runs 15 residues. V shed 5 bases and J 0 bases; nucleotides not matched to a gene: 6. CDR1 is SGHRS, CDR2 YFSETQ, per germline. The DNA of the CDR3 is TGCGCCAGCAGGAAACGGGGGGTTAGCACAGATACGCAGTATTTT. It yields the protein CASRKRGVSTDTQYF.

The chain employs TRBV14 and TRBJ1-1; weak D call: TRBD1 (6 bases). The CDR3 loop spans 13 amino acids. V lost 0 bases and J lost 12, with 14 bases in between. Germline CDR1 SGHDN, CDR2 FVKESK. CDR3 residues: CASSQDSTGRTFF. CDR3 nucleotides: TGTGCCAGCAGCCAAGATAGCACAGGGCGAACTTTCTTT.

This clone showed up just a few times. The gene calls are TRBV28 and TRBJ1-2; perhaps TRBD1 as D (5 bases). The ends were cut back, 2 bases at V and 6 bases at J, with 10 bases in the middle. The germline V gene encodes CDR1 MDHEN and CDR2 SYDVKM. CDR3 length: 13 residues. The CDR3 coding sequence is TGTGCCAGCAGTTTAACGGGGGGGAATGGCTACACCTTC. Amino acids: CASSLTGGNGYTF.

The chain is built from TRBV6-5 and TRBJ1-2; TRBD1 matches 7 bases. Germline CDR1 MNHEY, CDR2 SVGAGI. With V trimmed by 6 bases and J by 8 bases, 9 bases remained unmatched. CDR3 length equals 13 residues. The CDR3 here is CASRTTGNSGYTF. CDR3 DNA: TGTGCCAGCAGGACGACAGGGAACTCCGGCTACACCTTC.

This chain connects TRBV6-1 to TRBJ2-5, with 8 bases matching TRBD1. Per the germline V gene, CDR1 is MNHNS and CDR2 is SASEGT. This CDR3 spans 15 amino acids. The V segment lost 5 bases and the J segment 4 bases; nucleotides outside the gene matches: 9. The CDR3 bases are TGTGCCAGCAGTCACATAGTGACAGGGGCAGAGACCCAGTACTTC. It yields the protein CASSHIVTGAETQYF.

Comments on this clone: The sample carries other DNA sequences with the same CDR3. This chain's CDR3 is CASKDYKETQYF. The CDR3 coding sequence is TGTGCCAGCAAGGACTACAAGGAGACCCAGTACTTC. The V call is TRBV2, the J call TRBJ2-5; possible D gene TRBD2, 6 bases. Germline-derived CDR1 and CDR2 are SNHLY and FYNNEI. V lost 7 bases to trimming and J lost 5 bases, with 11 bases between them. The CDR3 loop spans 12 amino acids.

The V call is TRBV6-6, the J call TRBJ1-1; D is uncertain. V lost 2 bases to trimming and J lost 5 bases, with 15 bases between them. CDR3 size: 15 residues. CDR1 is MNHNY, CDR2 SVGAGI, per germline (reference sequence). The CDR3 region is CASSYGSLAVTEAFF. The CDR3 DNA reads TGTGCCAGCAGTTACGGTAGCTTGGCGGTGACTGAAGCTTTCTTT.

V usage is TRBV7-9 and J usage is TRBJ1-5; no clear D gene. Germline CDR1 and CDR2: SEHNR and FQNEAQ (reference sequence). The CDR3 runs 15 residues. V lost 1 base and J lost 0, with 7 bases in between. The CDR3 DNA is TGTGCCAGCAGCTTAGGCACCTATAGCAATCAGCCCCAGCATTTT. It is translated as CASSLGTYSNQPQHF.

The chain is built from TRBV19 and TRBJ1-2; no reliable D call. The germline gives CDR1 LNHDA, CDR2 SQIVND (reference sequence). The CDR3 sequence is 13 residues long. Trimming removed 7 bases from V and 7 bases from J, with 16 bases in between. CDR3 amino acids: CASNLRGGGGYTF. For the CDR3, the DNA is TGTGCCAGTAACCTCCGGGGAGGAGGTGGCTACACCTTC.

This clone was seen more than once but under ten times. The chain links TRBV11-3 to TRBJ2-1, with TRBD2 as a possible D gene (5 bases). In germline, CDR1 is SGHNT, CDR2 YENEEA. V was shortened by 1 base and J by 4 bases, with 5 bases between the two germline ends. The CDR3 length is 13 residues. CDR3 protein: CASSLGTYNEQFF. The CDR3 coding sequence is TGTGCCAGCAGCTTAGGGACTTACAATGAGCAGTTCTTC.

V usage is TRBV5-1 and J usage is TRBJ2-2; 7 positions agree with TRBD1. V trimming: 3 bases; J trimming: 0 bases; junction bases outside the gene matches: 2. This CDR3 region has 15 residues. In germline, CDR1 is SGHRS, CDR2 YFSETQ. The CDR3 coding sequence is TGCGCCAGCAGCTATGGGACAGCGAACACCGGGGAGCTGTTTTTT. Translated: CASSYGTANTGELFF.

CDR3 region: CASSGAGAYQPQHF. Here the CDR3 DNA reads TGTGCCAGCAGTGGAGCGGGCGCTTATCAGCCCCAGCATTTT. V and J are TRBV6-1 and TRBJ1-5; no firm D call. Germline V gene lookup returns CDR1 MNHNS and CDR2 SASEGT. V was pared by 4 bases and J by 5 bases, with 12 bases between. This CDR3 contains 14 residues.

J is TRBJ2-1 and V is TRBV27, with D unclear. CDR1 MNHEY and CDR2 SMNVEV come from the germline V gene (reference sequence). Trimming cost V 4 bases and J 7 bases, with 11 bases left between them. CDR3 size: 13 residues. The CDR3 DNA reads TGTGCCAGCAGTTCGGAGCTCCTTAATGAGCAGTTCTTC. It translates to CASSSELLNEQFF.

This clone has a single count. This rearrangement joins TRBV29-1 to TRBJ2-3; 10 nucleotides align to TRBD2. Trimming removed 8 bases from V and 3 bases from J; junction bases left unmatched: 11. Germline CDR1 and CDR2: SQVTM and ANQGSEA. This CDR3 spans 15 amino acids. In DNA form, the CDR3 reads TGCAGCATCCCCCCAGCGGGAGGGCTTACAGATACGCAGTATTTT. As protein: CSIPPAGGLTDTQYF.